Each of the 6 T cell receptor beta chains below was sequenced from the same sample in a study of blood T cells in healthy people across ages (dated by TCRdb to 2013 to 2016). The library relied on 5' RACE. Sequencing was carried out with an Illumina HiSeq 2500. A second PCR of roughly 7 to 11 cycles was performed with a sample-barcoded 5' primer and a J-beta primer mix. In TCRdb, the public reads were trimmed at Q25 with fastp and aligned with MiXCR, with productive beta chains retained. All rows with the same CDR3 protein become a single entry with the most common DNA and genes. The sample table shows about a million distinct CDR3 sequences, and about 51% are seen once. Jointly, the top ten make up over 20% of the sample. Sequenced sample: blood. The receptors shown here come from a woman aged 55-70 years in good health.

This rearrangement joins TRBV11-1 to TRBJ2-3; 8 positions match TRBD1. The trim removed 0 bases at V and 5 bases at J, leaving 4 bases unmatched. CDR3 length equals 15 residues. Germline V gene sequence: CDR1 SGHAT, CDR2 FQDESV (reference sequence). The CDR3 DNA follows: TGTGCCAGCAGCTTAGCGAGACAGGGGCTAGATACGCAGTATTTT. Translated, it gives CASSLARQGLDTQYF.

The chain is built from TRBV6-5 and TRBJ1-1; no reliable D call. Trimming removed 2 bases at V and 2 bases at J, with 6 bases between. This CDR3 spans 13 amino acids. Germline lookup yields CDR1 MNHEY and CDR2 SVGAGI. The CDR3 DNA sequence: TGTGCCAGCAGTTACGCAGTTAACACTGAAGCTTTCTTT. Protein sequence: CASSYAVNTEAFF.

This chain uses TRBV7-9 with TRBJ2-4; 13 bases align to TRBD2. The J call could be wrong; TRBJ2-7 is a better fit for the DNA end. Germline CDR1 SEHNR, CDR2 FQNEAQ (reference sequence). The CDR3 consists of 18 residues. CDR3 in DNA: TGTGCCAGCAGCTTAGGCGGACTAGCGGGAGAGAGAGGGTACGAGCAGTACTTC. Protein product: CASSLGGLAGERGYEQYF.

The CDR3: CASNSESAGSGTGDEQFF. The CDR3 nucleotides read TGTGCCAGCAACTCGGAAAGCGCGGGGTCAGGGACAGGGGATGAGCAGTTCTTC. This chain joins TRBV12-3 or TRBV12-4 and TRBJ2-1; 10 bases fit TRBD1. The CDR3 runs 18 residues. With V trimmed by 7 bases and J by 8 bases, 20 bases remained unmatched.

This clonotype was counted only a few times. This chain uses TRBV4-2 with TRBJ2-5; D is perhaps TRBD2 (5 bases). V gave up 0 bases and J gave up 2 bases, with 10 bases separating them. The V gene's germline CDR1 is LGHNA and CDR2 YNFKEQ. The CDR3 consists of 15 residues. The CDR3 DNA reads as TGTGCCAGCAGCCAAGATTGGGAGAGTCAAGAGACCCAGTACTTC. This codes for CASSQDWESQETQYF.

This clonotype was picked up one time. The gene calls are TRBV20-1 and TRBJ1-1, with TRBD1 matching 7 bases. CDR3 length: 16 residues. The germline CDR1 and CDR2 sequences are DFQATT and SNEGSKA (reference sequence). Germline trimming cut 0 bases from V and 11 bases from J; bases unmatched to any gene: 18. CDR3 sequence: CSARDTRQGRLSEAFF. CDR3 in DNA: TGCAGTGCTAGAGATACGCGACAGGGTCGTCTATCGGAGGCTTTCTTT.